A selection of T cell receptor beta chains follows, all from one sample in a study of blood T cell repertoires in COVID-19. The method was immunoSEQ multiplex PCR; TCRdb's version includes in-frame clones alone and lacks a portion of them. There are about 110,000 clones in the sample; approximately 90% occur only once, and less than 1.5% lies in the top ten. The material sequenced was peripheral blood. Source of these receptors: a woman in her 30s with acute or convalescent COVID-19. Both conserved end residues are part of each CDR3. A D gene is named only where the DNA matches it firmly. Some rows have no size entry. The others give once, few or many, or a class for an expanded clone.

abundance	j_gene	v_gene	d_gene	CDR3nt	CDR3aa
-	TRBJ1-5	TRBV6-2/TRBV6-3	-	TGTGCCAGCAGTCTCCATGGGGGCCCCTATAGCAATCAGCCCCAGCATTTT	CASSLHGGPYSNQPQHF
few	TRBJ2-1	TRBV11-2	TRBD2	TGTGCCAGCAGCCCAGCGGGAGGAGGGGTCAATGAGCAGTTCTTC	CASSPAGGGVNEQFF
once	TRBJ1-4	TRBV7-7	-	TGTGCCAGCAGCTTAGGCGGGGGGACTAATGAAAAACTGTTTTTT	CASSLGGGTNEKLFF
-	TRBJ2-7	TRBV7-2	TRBD2	TGTGCCAGCAGCGTCACTAGCGGGGGCGTAATGGAGCAGTACTTC	CASSVTSGGVMEQYF
-	TRBJ2-3	TRBV6-2/TRBV6-3	TRBD1	TGTGCCAGCAGCAACAGGGGGATTAATTATGGCACAGATACGCAGTATTTT	CASSNRGINYGTDTQYF
once	TRBJ1-5	TRBV4-2	-	TGTGCCAGCAGCCAAGATCGGCGAGGACTTTATAGCAATCAGCCCCAGCATTTT	CASSQDRRGLYSNQPQHF
-	TRBJ2-3	TRBV9	TRBD2	TGTGCCAGCAGCGTAGATACGGGACTAGCGAACACAGATACGCAGTATTTT	CASSVDTGLANTDTQYF
-	TRBJ1-5	TRBV6-5	-	TGTGCCAGCAGTTTGCAGGGAGGGAATCAGCCCCAGCATTTT	CASSLQGGNQPQHF
-	TRBJ1-5	TRBV11-2	TRBD1	TGTGCCAGCAGCATAGGACAGGGTAATCAGCCCCAGCATTTT	CASSIGQGNQPQHF
-	TRBJ2-1	TRBV6-5	-	TGTGCCAGCATGAGAGGCGGGGCGGTCTACAATGAGCAGTTCTTC	CASMRGGAVYNEQFF
-	TRBJ2-1	TRBV6-1	TRBD2	TGTGCCAGCAGTGAATTTGTAGCGGGAGGCTCTGAGCAGTTCTTC	CASSEFVAGGSEQFF
-	TRBJ1-6	TRBV6-5	-	TGTGCCAGCAGTTTGGGAGGGTCCGGAACCCAACCCCTCCACTTT	CASSLGGSGTQPLHF
-	TRBJ1-5	TRBV4-1	-	TGCGCCAGCAGCCAGCAACAGGCGAATCAGCCCCAGCATTTT	CASSQQQANQPQHF
-	TRBJ1-5	TRBV30	TRBD1	TGTGCCTGGAGTTACGGACAGGGACAGCCCCAGCATTTT	CAWSYGQGQPQHF
-	TRBJ1-1	TRBV24-1	-	TGTGCCACCAGGGCGGGGATAGGTCGTGGGACTGAAGCTTTCTTT	CATRAGIGRGTEAFF
-	TRBJ1-4	TRBV29-1	-	TGCAGCGTTGAAGACTGGTCGGGGGAAGGAGAAAAACTGTTTTTT	CSVEDWSGEGEKLFF
-	TRBJ2-1	TRBV11-2	TRBD1	TGTGCCAGCAGCTGGACAGGTCCTCACTCCTACAATGAGCAGTTCTTC	CASSWTGPHSYNEQFF
-	TRBJ2-1	TRBV7-3	TRBD2	TGTGCCAGCAGCTTAGTGGCGGGAGGGTACAATGAGCAGTTCTTC	CASSLVAGGYNEQFF
-	TRBJ1-6	TRBV19	-	TGTGCCAGTAGCTCCCTTCGGGATTCACCCCTCCACTTT	CASSSLRDSPLHF
-	TRBJ2-5	TRBV25-1	TRBD1	TGTGCCAGCAGTGATCCCAGGGGGCCCCAGCGGGAGACCCAGTACTTC	CASSDPRGPQRETQYF
-	TRBJ2-4	TRBV10-2	TRBD2	TGCGCCAGCGAGCTAGCGGGGGAGCCGGGGGCCAAAAACATTCAGTACTTC	CASELAGEPGAKNIQYF
-	TRBJ2-1	TRBV4-3	-	TGCGCCAGCAGCCAAGATTCTCGTGGGGGGAACAATGAGCAGTTCTTC	CASSQDSRGGNNEQFF
-	TRBJ1-1	TRBV11-2	-	TGTGCCAGCAGCTTAGTGGGAGGTAACACTGAAGCTTTCTTT	CASSLVGGNTEAFF
-	TRBJ2-7	TRBV19	TRBD1	TGTGCCAGTAGTTCCTTCGGGACAGTCTACGAGCAGTACTTC	CASSSFGTVYEQYF
-	TRBJ1-6	TRBV12-3/TRBV12-4	-	TGTGCCAGCAGTTTACGGAATTCACCCCTCCACTTT	CASSLRNSPLHF
once	TRBJ1-2	TRBV2	TRBD1	TGTGCCAGCAGTGAATTGGGACAGGGGCGCGGCTACACCTTC	CASSELGQGRGYTF
-	TRBJ2-7	TRBV18	TRBD2	TGTGCCAGCTCACTTAGCGGGGGGGCGCGGGAGCAGTACTTC	CASSLSGGAREQYF
-	TRBJ1-1	TRBV7-8	TRBD1	TGTGCCAGCAGCTCCAAGGGGGCAATGAACACTGAAGCTTTCTTT	CASSSKGAMNTEAFF
-	TRBJ2-1	TRBV3-1/TRBV3-2	-	TGTGCCAGCAGCCAAGCCGGGGGTAATGCCAATGAGCAGTTCTTC	CASSQAGGNANEQFF
-	TRBJ1-1	TRBV28	-	TGTGCCAGCAGGTACCAGGGTGAGTTCGGGCCTTTCTTT	CASRYQGEFGPFF
-	TRBJ2-1	TRBV18	-	TGTGCCAGCTCCCCCCGGGTGGATTACAATGAGCAGTTCTTC	CASSPRVDYNEQFF
-	TRBJ2-3	TRBV7-2	-	TGTGCCAGCAGCTTAGCGGCGGGGAAACGCACAGATACGCAGTATTTT	CASSLAAGKRTDTQYF
-	TRBJ2-7	TRBV16	TRBD1	TGTGCCAGCAGCCAAACCGGGACAGGCCTCTACGAGCAGTACTTC	CASSQTGTGLYEQYF